Presented here are 2 T cell receptor beta chains from one specimen sequenced in a study of T cell responses to AZD1222 COVID-19 vaccine. Clones were sequenced by immunoSEQ multiplex PCR, and TCRdb holds only the in-frame ones, with some missing. The profile shows about 93,000 clones, 80% to 90% of them singletons. Sample: peripheral blood, taken on day 0 of AZD1222 vaccination. The receptors were gathered from an adult in good health.

The rearrangement links TRBV18 to TRBJ2-1, with D uncertain. The CDR3 spans 15 residues. Germline values: CDR1 KGHSH, CDR2 LQKENI. V was pared by 4 bases and J by 1 base, with 11 bases between. The CDR3 nucleotides read TGTGCCAGCTCACTGTATTCCGGGTCCTACAATGAGCAGTTCTTC. Translated, it gives CASSLYSGSYNEQFF.

The V and J genes are TRBV9 and TRBJ2-3; possibly TRBD2 for D (5 bases). Trimming cost V 4 bases and J 4 bases, with 22 bases left between them. This CDR3 is 17 amino acids long. Germline lookup yields CDR1 SGDLS and CDR2 YYNGEE. CDR3 amino acids: CASSPRGGGLDADTQYF. CDR3 coding DNA: TGTGCCAGCAGCCCCCGGGGTGGCGGGCTGGACGCAGATACGCAGTATTTT.